This TCR beta chain was captured by sequencing in a study of T cells in Graves' hyperthyroidism and ophthalmopathy. The CDR3 regions of TCR beta were amplified from RNA transcripts. The HTBI primer set drove a first-round RT-PCR of the TCR CDR3. TCRdb fed the multiplex PCR reads into MiXCR, producing one record per CDR3 protein. The data show about 380,000 distinct CDR3 sequences, with around 20% seen just once and 35% to 45% held by the top ten. This clonotype has a count of ten or more. This sequence was found in a man between 18 and 35 years old with Graves' ophthalmopathy. Sequencing was carried out using blood.

DNA of the CDR3: TGTGCCAGCTCACCCAACCCACTCGGCTCTGGAAACACCATATATTTT. This encodes CASSPNPLGSGNTIYF. V is TRBV18 and J is TRBJ1-3; D unclear. Germline assignment: CDR1 KGHSH and CDR2 LQKENI. This CDR3 has 16 residues. V lost 3 bases, J lost 0 bases, and 12 bases lay in between.